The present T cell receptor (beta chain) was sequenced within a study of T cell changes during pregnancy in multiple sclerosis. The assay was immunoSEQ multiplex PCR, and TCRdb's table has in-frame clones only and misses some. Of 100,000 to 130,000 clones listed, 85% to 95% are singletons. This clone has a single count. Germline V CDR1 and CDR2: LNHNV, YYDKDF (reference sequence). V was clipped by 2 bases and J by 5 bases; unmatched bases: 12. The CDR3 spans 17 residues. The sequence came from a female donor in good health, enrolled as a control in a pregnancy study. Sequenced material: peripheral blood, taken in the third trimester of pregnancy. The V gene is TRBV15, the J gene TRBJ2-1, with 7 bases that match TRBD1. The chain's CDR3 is CATSRTGDQELDNEQFF. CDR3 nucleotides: TGTGCCACCAGCAGAACAGGGGACCAAGAATTGGACAATGAGCAGTTCTTC.